This T cell receptor beta chain was sequenced for a study of cytomegalovirus exposure and HLA in healthy donors. Overall study findings and caveats: The likely explanation for a cluster of highly shared sequence variants was sequencing artifact. The authors later found TCR association rates varying by HLA locus, with DRB1 most and HLA-C fewest.

In the PCR, 60 Vbeta and 13 Jbeta primers were used. Sequencing was performed with immunoSEQ multiplex PCR; in TCRdb, only in-frame clones are kept and a portion is missing. The sample has approximately 210,000 clones; roughly 83% are singletons. For this clone: Its specificity is not known.

Sequenced input: PBMCs. This receptor was identified in a male donor in good health and CMV-seropositive.

CDR3 sequence reads: CASQGEANTEAFF. CDR3 bases: TGCGCCAGCCAGGGGGAGGCCAACACTGAAGCTTTCTTT. V and J are TRBV4-1 and TRBJ1-1; TRBD1 matches 7 bases. Germline V gene sequence: CDR1 MGHRA, CDR2 YSYEKL. V lost 8 bases, J lost 2 bases, and 5 bases stayed unmatched. There are 13 residues in the CDR3.